This TCR beta chain was observed in a study of T cells in localized non-small cell lung cancer. As for this clone: A read error may produce the germline difference seen at one junction end.

The protocol was immunoSEQ multiplex PCR, while the TCRdb copy is restricted to in-frame clones and leaves out a portion. The sample has about 28,000 clones, roughly 90% seen once. The sequence was collected from a woman between 40 and 69 years old with stage III lung adenocarcinoma. Sequenced here: peripheral blood mononuclear cells, sampled before any cancer treatment.

The chain's CDR3 is CANSQEMAVGQPQHF. CDR3 nucleotides: TGCGCCAACAGCCAAGAGATGGCGGTAGGGCAGCCCCAGCATTTT. V and J are TRBV4-1 and TRBJ1-5; D remains ambiguous. CDR3 size: 15 residues. Germline values: CDR1 MGHRA, CDR2 YSYEKL.